These 8 T cell receptor beta chains share one sample of origin, sequenced in a study of PD-1 blockade in classical Hodgkin lymphoma. TCRdb's copy holds only in-frame clones and misses some; the assay was immunoSEQ multiplex PCR. The repertoire holds about 33,000 clones, with approximately 68% as singletons. The time point denotes: cycle 4 day 1 (C4D1), after five to seven weeks of nivolumab. Every patient was affected by relapse after autologous stem cell transplantation, while exposure to brentuximab vedotin was not uniform. Sequences were derived from peripheral blood mononuclear cells (PBMCs), sampled before the fourth cycle of nivolumab. The source of these receptors is a human donor with classical Hodgkin lymphoma.

CDR3 residues: CAIGPDREKLFF. In DNA, the CDR3 is TGTGCCATCGGCCCTGACAGAGAAAAACTGTTTTTT. The V and J genes are TRBV10-3 and TRBJ1-4, with D maybe TRBD1 (5 bases). Germline V gene data show CDR1 as ENHRY and CDR2 as SYGVKD. The CDR3 length is 12 residues. Trimming cost V 8 bases and J 8 bases, with 12 bases left between them.

The chain is built from TRBV28 and TRBJ1-4; the match to TRBD1 covers 8 bases. V was pared by 6 bases and J by 8 bases, with 11 bases of the junction left unmatched. The CDR3 totals 15 residues. CDR1 is MDHEN and CDR2 is SYDVKM in the germline V gene. For the CDR3, the DNA is TGTGCCAGCAGGCCCTTGGACAGGGTAGGAGAAAAACTGTTTTTT. Its translation is CASRPLDRVGEKLFF.

The chain links TRBV7-2 to TRBJ2-1; D not resolved. V dropped 10 bases and J dropped 11 bases, with 15 bases sitting between them. This CDR3 comprises 11 residues. Germline loops: CDR1 SGHTA, CDR2 FQGNSA. The CDR3 nucleotides are TGTGCCAAAGGAGTGACCCACCAGCAGTTCTTC. Its translation: CAKGVTHQQFF.

The chain employs TRBV6-5 and TRBJ2-3, with 7 positions matching TRBD1. The CDR3 spans 15 residues. J lost 3 bases, V lost 7 bases, and 10 bases had no gene match. Looked up from germline, CDR1 is MNHEY and CDR2 is SVGAGI. This CDR3 is CASKRGPDRTDTQYF. The CDR3 DNA is TGTGCCAGCAAGAGGGGGCCAGATCGGACAGATACGCAGTATTTT.

This sequence joins TRBV5-1 and TRBJ1-1; TRBD1 is a possible D gene (6 bases). Looked up from germline, CDR1 is SGHRS and CDR2 is YFSETQ. The CDR3 is 14 amino acids. V lost 3 bases and J lost 10, with 19 bases in between. CDR3 nucleotides: TGCGCCAGCAGCTACCGGGACAAAGGTTGGAGAGCTTTCTTT. This gives the protein CASSYRDKGWRAFF.

The J gene is TRBJ2-1, the V gene TRBV6-5; D is ambiguous. Germline V lookup: CDR1 MNHEY, CDR2 SVGAGI. This CDR3 is built from 14 residues. The V and J ends lost 5 bases and 4 bases respectively, with 12 bases between them. The DNA for the CDR3 is TGTGCCAGCAGTGAAGTTGGGTTATACAATGAGCAGTTCTTC. Amino acid sequence: CASSEVGLYNEQFF.

V is TRBV9 and J is TRBJ1-1; D may be TRBD1 (6 bases). This CDR3 contains 14 residues. Per germline, CDR1 SGDLS and CDR2 YYNGEE. Trimming removed 5 bases at V and 0 bases at J, with 11 bases between. In DNA, the CDR3 is TGTGCCAGCAGTCGACAGGACATGAACACTGAAGCTTTCTTT. Its protein is CASSRQDMNTEAFF.

This clone was counted a few times. The rearrangement joins TRBV6-5 to TRBJ2-7; D ambiguous. Germline V lookup: CDR1 MNHEY, CDR2 SVGAGI. The CDR3 is made up of 15 amino acids. Trimming removed 7 bases at V and 2 bases at J, with 18 bases between. In DNA, the CDR3 is TGTGCCAGCAAAAAGGGCCGTCACAGTACCTACGAGCAGTACTTC. Its translation: CASKKGRHSTYEQYF.